The 3 T cell receptor beta chains in this list originate from one sample, sequenced in a study of blood T cell repertoires in COVID-19. Sequencing used immunoSEQ multiplex PCR; TCRdb keeps in-frame clones, though not all of them. The sample carries about 310,000 clones, roughly nine tenths recorded once. Source material: peripheral blood. These receptors all stem from a man between 18 and 29 years old with active or convalescent COVID-19.

The CDR3 loop is CASSVRTGNYEQYF. DNA of the CDR3: TGTGCCAGCAGTGTCCGGACAGGCAACTACGAGCAGTACTTC. The chain links TRBV2 to TRBJ2-7, with 7 bases fitting TRBD1. The ends lost 4 bases at V and 3 bases at J; junction bases unmatched: 6. The CDR3 spans 14 residues. From germline, CDR1 is SNHLY and CDR2 FYNNEI.

In this sample, this clone turned up once. This chain links TRBV7-9 with TRBJ1-1; D unclear. CDR3 length equals 14 residues. V was shortened by 5 bases and J by 0 bases, with 10 bases between the two germline ends. Germline assignment: CDR1 SEHNR and CDR2 FQNEAQ (reference sequence). The CDR3 here is CASSRPRLNTEAFF. The CDR3 region has the DNA TGTGCCAGCAGCCGTCCCCGTTTGAACACTGAAGCTTTCTTT.

The chain has TRBV7-9 and TRBJ1-3; D uncertain. Per germline, CDR1 SEHNR and CDR2 FQNEAQ (reference sequence). The CDR3 spans 15 residues. Trimming pared 0 bases from V and 0 bases from J, leaving 6 bases between. The chain's CDR3 is CASSLAILSGNTIYF. The DNA for the CDR3 is TGTGCCAGCAGCTTAGCTATACTCTCTGGAAACACCATATATTTT.